A single sample gave rise to the 11 T cell receptor beta chains below, sequenced in a study of CD8 T cells in ankylosing spondylitis. Study results and limitations: The study identified a TCR beta motif of eight highly homologous variants that appeared characteristic of ankylosing spondylitis blood.

MiXCR, run by TCRdb on the 5' RACE reads, gives a single entry per CDR3 protein. Of about 540,000 distinct CDR3 sequences in the sample, about 13% are singletons; the top ten hold 6.8%. No antigen is known for these receptors. The sample comprised blood, either unsorted or a sorted T cell fraction (not recorded which). All receptors come from a male donor with ankylosing spondylitis.

This clonotype was seen a few times. V is TRBV5-6 and J is TRBJ2-7; D is unresolved. V lost 0 bases, J lost 5 bases, and 6 bases lay in between. The CDR3 is 12 amino acids. Germline V lookup: CDR1 SGHDT, CDR2 YYEEEE. CDR3 residues: CASSLGPDEQYF. The CDR3 nucleotides read TGTGCCAGCAGCTTGGGTCCGGACGAGCAGTACTTC.

This clonotype has just a few counts. The genes are TRBV3-1 and TRBJ1-1; a weak D match, TRBD1 (6 bases). The germline V and J ends were trimmed by 0 bases and 6 bases, with 8 bases remaining between them. This CDR3 region has 13 residues. The V gene's germline CDR1 is LGHDT and CDR2 YNNKEL (reference sequence). CDR3 protein: CASSQDAGAEAFF. Here the CDR3 DNA reads TGTGCCAGCAGCCAAGATGCAGGGGCTGAAGCTTTCTTT.

V gene TRBV3-1 combines with J gene TRBJ2-1; TRBD2 matches at 7 bases. Losses at the gene ends were 4 bases for V and 4 bases for J; bases not matched to a gene: 7. The CDR3 has 15 amino acids. The germline V gene encodes CDR1 LGHDT and CDR2 YNNKEL (reference sequence). The CDR3 DNA reads as TGTGCCAGCAGCCCCGGGGAGCGGGGATACAATGAGCAGTTCTTC. This translates into CASSPGERGYNEQFF.

This clonotype was seen at least ten times. V and J are TRBV5-1 and TRBJ2-1; D uncertain. Germline V gene sequence: CDR1 SGHRS, CDR2 YFSETQ. V was pared by 0 bases and J by 0 bases, with 7 bases between. The CDR3 has 15 amino acids. The CDR3 protein is CASSLAASSYNEQFF. The CDR3 nucleotides are TGCGCCAGCAGCTTGGCTGCTAGCTCCTACAATGAGCAGTTCTTC. Together with reference TRBV5-1 and TRBJ2-1, the CDR3 gives the full variable domain: KAGVTQTPRYLIKTRGQQVTLSCSPISGHRSVSWYQQTPGQGLQFLFEYFSETQRNKGNFPGRFSGRQFSNSRSEMNVSTLELGDSALYLCASSLAASSYNEQFFGPGTRLTVL.

The chain employs TRBV9 and TRBJ1-2; 7 bases are a match to TRBD1. V was pared by 4 bases and J by 4 bases, with 13 bases of the junction left unmatched. The CDR3 has 16 residues. Germline CDR1 reads SGDLS; CDR2 reads YYNGEE. CDR3 loop: CASSPRAGGTFYGYTF. In DNA, the CDR3 is TGTGCCAGCAGCCCCCGGGCAGGGGGAACCTTCTATGGCTACACCTTC.

This clonotype was counted only a few times. V gene TRBV25-1 combines with J gene TRBJ2-2; TRBD2 might be the D (6 bases). Germline loops: CDR1 MGHDK, CDR2 SYGVNS. The V gene lost 2 bases and the J gene lost 6 bases, with 13 bases spanning the gap. The CDR3 runs 15 residues. The CDR3 coding sequence is TGTGCCAGCAGTGAAGACTGGGGGGTCCCCGGGGAGCTGTTTTTT. As protein: CASSEDWGVPGELFF.

This clonotype was recorded at least ten times. The chain has TRBV12-3 or TRBV12-4 and TRBJ2-1; 8 bases are a match to TRBD1. The CDR3 totals 14 residues. J was trimmed by 6 bases and V by 6 bases; bases with no gene match: 7. The CDR3 here is CASRTTGEVNEQFF. Written as DNA, the CDR3 is TGTGCCAGCAGGACGACAGGGGAGGTCAATGAGCAGTTCTTC.

In this sample, this clonotype turned up a few times. This chain joins TRBV7-2 and TRBJ1-1; no clear D gene. The V end lost 0 bases, the J end lost 8 bases, and 10 bases lay between the germline ends. Germline-derived CDR1 and CDR2 are SGHTA and FQGNSA. The CDR3 runs 13 residues. The chain's CDR3 is CASSLATAGEAFF. CDR3 DNA sequence: TGTGCCAGCAGCTTAGCCACAGCCGGAGAAGCTTTCTTT. The full variable domain, with the rest looked up from reference TRBV7-2 and TRBJ1-1, is GAGVSQSPSNKVTEKGKDVELRCDPISGHTALYWYRQSLGQGLEFLIYFQGNSAPDKSGLPSDRFSAERTGGSVSTLTIQRTQQEDSAVYLCASSLATAGEAFFGQGTRLTVV.

This chain uses TRBV5-6 with TRBJ1-1; no clear D gene. CDR1 is SGHDT, CDR2 YYEEEE, per germline. The CDR3 extends over 13 amino acids. The germline V and J ends were trimmed by 2 bases and 2 bases, with 7 bases remaining between them. Written as DNA, the CDR3 is TGTGCCAGCAGCTTTGGGTATAACACTGAAGCTTTCTTT. It encodes CASSFGYNTEAFF.

The chain has TRBV11-3 and TRBJ2-7; 10 nucleotides line up with TRBD2. V was pared by 5 bases and J by 0 bases, with 4 bases of the junction left unmatched. Germline values: CDR1 SGHNT, CDR2 YENEEA. CDR3 length: 15 residues. The CDR3 loop is CASSKGLADSYEQYF. The CDR3 DNA sequence: TGTGCCAGCAGCAAAGGACTAGCGGACTCCTACGAGCAGTACTTC.

This clonotype came up a few times. The J gene is TRBJ2-7, the V gene TRBV29-1; D perhaps matches TRBD1 (5 bases). The V end lost 6 bases, the J end lost 5 bases, and 14 bases lay between the germline ends. Germline-derived CDR1 and CDR2 are SQVTM and ANQGSEA. The CDR3 sequence is 12 residues long. In DNA form, the CDR3 reads TGCAGCGTCGTAAAGCTGGGGCACGAGCAGTACTTC. Protein sequence: CSVVKLGHEQYF.